The present T cell receptor (beta chain) was sequenced within a study of cytomegalovirus exposure and HLA in healthy donors. Study at large: Around 180 million T cells yielded around 120 million unique TCR beta sequences in earlier analysis. Findings and caveats of the study: A later analysis found most CMV-associated TCR beta chains apparently HLA-restricted.

Germline-derived CDR1 and CDR2 are PRHDT and FYEKMQ (reference sequence). Trimming took 5 bases from V and 0 from J, leaving 17 bases between them. This CDR3 contains 17 residues. PCR primers comprised 60 Vbeta and 13 Jbeta primers. Method: immunoSEQ multiplex PCR; TCRdb's copy keeps in-frame clones and lacks some. This sample has approximately 150,000 clones, with approximately 71% found just once. To note about this clone: Its antigen is undetermined.

The source material was PBMCs. This chain uses TRBV13 with TRBJ1-3, with no clear D. The sequence was obtained from a man aged 40-50 years in good health and CMV-seronegative. In nucleotides, the CDR3 is TGTGCCAGCAGCCCCGTGCTCCGTACGCGCTCTGGAAACACCATATATTTT. It encodes CASSPVLRTRSGNTIYF.